The 6 T cell receptor beta chains in this list originate from one sample, sequenced in a study of T cell repertoires in cytomegalovirus infection. Each CDR3 protein is one row after TCRdb ran MiXCR on the reads. Here the sample spans 250,000 or so distinct CDR3 sequences, over 8% being singletons. What was sequenced was PBMCs. All receptors derive from a human donor in good health (CMV status not recorded). Some clones in this sample may be carry-over from other donors' samples.

This clonotype was counted between two and nine times. This sequence joins TRBV19 and TRBJ2-1, with TRBD1 as a possible D gene (6 bases). Germline V gene sequence: CDR1 LNHDA, CDR2 SQIVND (reference sequence). Trimming pared 5 bases from V and 4 bases from J, leaving 15 bases between. The CDR3 sequence is 15 residues long. CDR3 region: CASSQNRAGYNEQFF. CDR3 sequence (DNA): TGTGCCAGTAGTCAGAACAGGGCCGGATACAATGAGCAGTTCTTC.

The gene calls are TRBV7-4 and TRBJ2-3, with D unresolved. CDR1 is SGHVT, CDR2 SQSDAQ, per germline. Trimming pared 4 bases from V and 1 base from J, leaving 9 bases between. The CDR3 contains 14 residues. This CDR3 is CASSSAGRTDTQYF. In DNA, the CDR3 is TGTGCCAGCAGCTCTGCCGGCCGCACAGATACGCAGTATTTT.

This clonotype was found many times. The rearrangement uses TRBV11-2 and TRBJ2-1, with 8 bases aligning to TRBD1. Germline V gene sequence: CDR1 SGHAT, CDR2 FQNNGV. J was trimmed by 1 base and V by 5 bases; bases with no gene match: 4. The CDR3 has 15 residues. CDR3 amino acids: CASSPRQGSYNEQFF. The DNA for the CDR3 is TGTGCCAGCAGCCCCAGACAGGGGTCCTACAATGAGCAGTTCTTC.

This clonotype appeared many times. The chain couples TRBV7-2 to TRBJ2-7; tentatively, D is TRBD1 (5 bases). Trimming removed 6 bases from V and 2 bases from J, with 17 bases in between. CDR1 is SGHTA and CDR2 is FQGNSA in the germline V gene. CDR3 length: 15 residues. The CDR3 loop reads CASRMDNAAPYEQYF. The CDR3 DNA reads as TGTGCCAGCAGGATGGACAACGCGGCCCCCTACGAGCAGTACTTC.

There are many counts of this clonotype. The chain employs TRBV7-2 and TRBJ1-6; D perhaps matches TRBD1 (5 bases). The CDR3 runs 13 residues. Germline CDR1 is SGHTA and CDR2 is FQGNSA. Trimming removed 5 bases at V and 10 bases at J, with 12 bases between. CDR3: CASSRTGGSPLHF. In nucleotides, the CDR3 is TGTGCCAGCAGCCGTACGGGGGGATCACCCCTCCACTTT. The full variable domain, rest sourced from reference TRBV7-2 and TRBJ1-6, is GAGVSQSPSNKVTEKGKDVELRCDPISGHTALYWYRQSLGQGLEFLIYFQGNSAPDKSGLPSDRFSAERTGGSVSTLTIQRTQQEDSAVYLCASSRTGGSPLHFGNGTRLTVT.

This clonotype has ten or more counts. This chain links TRBV7-2 with TRBJ1-5; D ambiguous. Looked up from germline, CDR1 is SGHTA and CDR2 is FQGNSA. V lost 1 base and J lost 1, with 5 bases in between. This CDR3 region has 14 residues. The CDR3 reads CASSLVRSNQPQHF. The CDR3 DNA reads as TGTGCCAGCAGCTTAGTGAGAAGCAATCAGCCCCAGCATTTT.